The 12 T cell receptor beta chains below come from one sample, sequenced in a study of T-cell reconstitution after alpha-beta-depleted transplantation in children. Unique molecular identifiers tagged the TCRbeta library. Using its own MiXCR run on the PCR reads, TCRdb lists one record per CDR3 protein. The sample has hundreds of thousands of distinct CDR3 sequences; 16% are singletons. The sequencing used PBMCs from the stem cell graft donor, collected from the stem cell graft. These receptors all come from a human donor who donated a stem cell graft to a child with acute myeloid leukemia.

This clonotype was seen ten or more times. CDR3 amino acids: CASSPGDREGEQYF. CDR3 DNA: TGTGCCAGCAGCCCAGGGGACAGGGAAGGCGAGCAGTACTTC. The V gene is TRBV12-3 or TRBV12-4, the J gene TRBJ2-7, with 9 bases matching TRBD1. J gave up 6 bases and V 6 bases, and 9 bases lay outside the gene matches. The CDR3 sequence is 14 residues long.

In this sample, this clonotype turned up many times. V and J are TRBV12-3 or TRBV12-4 and TRBJ1-1; weak D call: TRBD1 (5 bases). The CDR3 consists of 13 residues. With 7 bases removed from V and 4 bases from J, the gap between germline ends came to 13 bases. CDR3 sequence reads: CASTLGPGTEAFF. The CDR3 nucleotides read TGTGCCAGCACCTTGGGGCCGGGCACTGAAGCTTTCTTT.

This clonotype was recorded at least ten times. This sequence joins TRBV12-3 or TRBV12-4 and TRBJ2-5, with D possibly matching TRBD2 (6 bases). This CDR3 spans 13 amino acids. V dropped 4 bases and J dropped 5 bases, with 11 bases sitting between them. DNA of the CDR3: TGTGCCAGCAGTTGGGGAGGCGCGGAGACCCAGTACTTC. Protein product: CASSWGGAETQYF.

The chain links TRBV5-1 to TRBJ2-5; D is unresolved. Trimming cost V 0 bases and J 3 bases, with 18 bases left between them. CDR1 is SGHRS and CDR2 is YFSETQ in the germline V gene. The CDR3 runs 17 residues. The CDR3 is CASSLGNTGESKETQYF. Written as DNA, the CDR3 is TGCGCCAGCAGCTTGGGTAACACTGGCGAATCTAAAGAGACCCAGTACTTC.

There are a few counts of this clonotype. The J gene is TRBJ1-5, the V gene TRBV15; the match to TRBD1 covers 8 bases. This CDR3 comprises 17 residues. Germline CDR1 is LNHNV and CDR2 is YYDKDF (reference sequence). The J segment lost 1 base and the V segment lost 4 bases, leaving 9 bases of the junction unmatched. CDR3 protein: CATSTVTGDESNQPQHF. The CDR3 nucleotides read TGTGCCACCAGCACCGTGACAGGGGACGAGAGCAATCAGCCCCAGCATTTT.

This clonotype was counted at least ten times. This rearrangement joins TRBV20-1 to TRBJ1-1; TRBD1 is a possible D gene (5 bases). Germline V gene lookup returns CDR1 DFQATT and CDR2 SNEGSKA (reference sequence). Deletions cut 6 bases from V and 1 base from J, with 21 bases between. CDR3 length: 16 amino acids. CDR3 DNA sequence: TGCAGTGCACCTCGGGCGGGACGAAAAGGGAACACTGAAGCTTTCTTT. It yields the protein CSAPRAGRKGNTEAFF.

The rearrangement links TRBV12-3 or TRBV12-4 to TRBJ1-5; D may be TRBD1 (5 bases). This CDR3 contains 14 residues. Between the trimmed V and J ends, which lost 6 bases and 3 bases, there was a span of 12 bases. CDR3 nucleotide sequence: TGTGCCAGCAGCCCGACAGTCGTCAATCAGCCCCAGCATTTT. It translates to CASSPTVVNQPQHF.

On this clonotype itself: This sequence may be a read error, since a much larger clone differs from it by one base. V and J are TRBV20-1 and TRBJ2-1, with D possibly matching TRBD2 (7 bases). The CDR3 runs 15 residues. V shed 0 bases and J shed 3 bases, with 12 bases lying between them. Germline assignment: CDR1 DFQATT and CDR2 SNEGSKA (reference sequence). CDR3 sequence (DNA): TGCAGTGCTAGAGAGGGGGGGCCCTACTACAATGAGCAGTTCTTC. Protein sequence: CSAREGGPYYNEQFF.

This clonotype was seen a few times. This rearrangement joins TRBV20-1 to TRBJ1-1, with a tentative D call TRBD1 (6 bases). Germline values: CDR1 DFQATT, CDR2 SNEGSKA (reference sequence). V was trimmed by 5 bases and J by 0 bases, leaving 13 bases between them. CDR3 length: 14 residues. CDR3 sequence reads: CSARTGWMNTEAFF. CDR3 bases: TGCAGTGCTCGAACAGGGTGGATGAACACTGAAGCTTTCTTT.

The table lists this clonotype with a few counts. The chain recombines TRBV7-6 with TRBJ1-6; D call uncertain. V lost 2 bases, J lost 2 bases, and 4 bases lay in between. This CDR3 has 14 residues. CDR1 and CDR2 (germline): SGHVS, FNYEAQ. The chain's CDR3 is CASSLYAYNSPLHF. CDR3 bases: TGTGCCAGCAGCTTATACGCCTATAATTCACCCCTCCACTTT.

This clonotype was detected ten times or more. V gene TRBV29-1 combines with J gene TRBJ2-3; TRBD2 matches at 9 bases. The germline CDR1 and CDR2 sequences are SQVTM and ANQGSEA. V trimming: 2 bases; J trimming: 8 bases; junction bases outside the gene matches: 11. This CDR3 spans 15 amino acids. CDR3 DNA sequence: TGCAGCGTTGAACGCGGGACTAGCATTCCCCCTACGCAGTATTTT. Residues: CSVERGTSIPPTQYF.

This clonotype appeared many times. This chain uses TRBV6-5 with TRBJ2-6; 10 bases are a match to TRBD1. The germline V gene encodes CDR1 MNHEY and CDR2 SVGAGI. Germline trimming cut 5 bases from V and 0 bases from J; bases unmatched to any gene: 4. This CDR3 has 17 residues. This CDR3 reads CASSNRDRGSGANVLTF. CDR3 nucleotide sequence: TGTGCCAGCAGTAACCGGGACAGGGGCTCTGGGGCCAACGTCCTGACTTTC.